The 6 T cell receptor beta chains reported below all come from one sample, sequenced in a study of cytomegalovirus exposure and HLA in healthy donors. Using immunoSEQ multiplex PCR, the repertoire was profiled, and TCRdb retains in-frame clones only, with some absent. Here the sample spans 100,000 to 150,000 clones, 89% being singletons. The sample taken for sequencing was PBMCs. These receptors were obtained from a woman aged 18-30 years in good health and CMV-seronegative.

V usage is TRBV21-1 and J usage is TRBJ2-7; the D call of TRBD2 is as the table states it, not checked on the DNA. TRBV21-1 is a recognized pseudogene. The length of the CDR3 is 16 residues. The CDR3 DNA reads as TGTGCCAGCAGCAAAGGGATGACTAGCCATTCGGAAGAGCAGTACTTC. Translating gives CASSKGMTSHSEEQYF.

This CDR3 reads CASSYSPSGRDGYTF. CDR3 nucleotides: TGTGCCAGCAGTTACTCGCCCTCCGGGAGGGATGGCTACACCTTC. The V gene is TRBV6-6, the J gene TRBJ1-2; D not certain. Germline CDR1 MNHNY, CDR2 SVGAGI (reference sequence). The CDR3 loop spans 15 amino acids. Trimming took off 0 bases at V and 6 bases at J, with 14 bases between the two ends.

The chain is built from TRBV4-1 and TRBJ1-5; D perhaps matches TRBD1 (5 bases). The CDR3 covers 16 residues. Trimming cost V 1 base and J 3 bases, with 13 bases left between them. Germline CDR1 and CDR2: MGHRA and YSYEKL. CDR3 sequence reads: CASSQGLRGLNQPQHF. CDR3 nucleotides: TGCGCCAGCAGCCAAGGCCTGCGGGGACTCAATCAGCCCCAGCATTTT.

The table lists this clone with a few counts. The germline gene is not matched at one end of the junction; a read error may be the cause. The rearrangement uses TRBV19 and TRBJ2-2, with 12 bases lining up with TRBD2. Per germline, CDR1 LNHDA and CDR2 SQIVND (reference sequence). The CDR3 extends over 11 amino acids. Here the CDR3 reads CASSSGRAAGF. CDR3 nucleotides: TGTGCCAGTTCTAGCGGGAGGGCTGCCGGTTTT.

This chain connects TRBV28 to TRBJ2-3, with 10 bases identical to TRBD2. Germline assignment: CDR1 MDHEN and CDR2 SYDVKM. V lost 7 bases, J lost 4 bases, and 11 bases stayed unmatched. The CDR3 runs to 16 residues. The chain's CDR3 is CASTPPSGRAPDTQYF. CDR3 in DNA: TGTGCCAGCACGCCGCCCAGCGGGAGGGCGCCAGATACGCAGTATTTT.

This clone was seen once. CDR3 DNA: TGCGCCAGCAGCCAAACTAGCGGGCTTCCCTCCTACGAGCAGTACTTC. This encodes CASSQTSGLPSYEQYF. The rearrangement uses TRBV4-1 and TRBJ2-7; 9 bases match TRBD2. Trimming took 2 bases from V and 0 from J; bases not matched to a gene: 5. CDR1 and CDR2 from the germline V gene are MGHRA and YSYEKL. CDR3 length: 16 amino acids.